The source of this T cell receptor (beta chain) is a study of PD-1 blockade in classical Hodgkin lymphoma. Every patient was affected by relapse after autologous stem cell transplantation, while exposure to brentuximab vedotin was not uniform. Each best response was a complete response, a partial response or progressive disease. Generated by immunoSEQ multiplex PCR, the TCRdb table keeps only in-frame clones and is missing some. The sample carries around 100,000 clones, 75% to 90% recorded once. This clone was counted once. Trimming pared 6 bases from V and 1 base from J, leaving 14 bases between. Germline-derived CDR1 and CDR2 are MDHEN and SYDVKM. CDR3 length: 15 amino acids.

This clonotype originated in a human donor with classical Hodgkin lymphoma. Here the sequenced sample was peripheral blood mononuclear cells (PBMCs), taken before the second cycle of nivolumab. The chain carries TRBV28 and TRBJ2-3, with D hard to call. CDR3 nucleotide sequence: TGTGCCAGCAGCCCTCCCTTATCGGGCACAGATACGCAGTATTTT. It specifies CASSPPLSGTDTQYF.